Listed here is a single T cell receptor (beta chain). Time point given: pretreatment peripheral blood. The data are from a study of PD-L1 blockade in urothelial cancer. Study-wide context: Patients commenced atezolizumab at some point between 2014 and 2015, and it was given at 1,200 mg intravenously every 3 weeks. Prior chemotherapy regimens per patient numbered 0 to 3.

Clones were sequenced by immunoSEQ multiplex PCR, and TCRdb holds only the in-frame ones, with some missing. Among 38,000 or so clones, roughly 80% were seen once, and the ten largest hold about 15%. CDR3 size: 13 residues. V was clipped by 10 bases and J by 3 bases; unmatched bases: 6. The germline gives CDR1 MDHEN, CDR2 SYDVKM. This TCR was sampled from a man older than 75 with urothelial cancer. The V call is TRBV28, the J call TRBJ1-1; TRBD1 matches 9 bases. Sequenced material: PBMCs, taken around atezolizumab (anti-PD-L1) treatment. The CDR3 spells CATQGQGDTEAFF. DNA of the CDR3: TGTGCCACCCAGGGACAGGGAGACACTGAAGCTTTCTTT. Full variable domain (outside the CDR3, taken from reference TRBV28 and TRBJ1-1): DVKVTQSSRYLVKRTGEKVFLECVQDMDHENMFWYRQDPGLGLRLIYFSYDVKMKEKGDIPEGYSVSREKKERFSLILESASTNQTSMYLCATQGQGDTEAFFGQGTRLTVV.